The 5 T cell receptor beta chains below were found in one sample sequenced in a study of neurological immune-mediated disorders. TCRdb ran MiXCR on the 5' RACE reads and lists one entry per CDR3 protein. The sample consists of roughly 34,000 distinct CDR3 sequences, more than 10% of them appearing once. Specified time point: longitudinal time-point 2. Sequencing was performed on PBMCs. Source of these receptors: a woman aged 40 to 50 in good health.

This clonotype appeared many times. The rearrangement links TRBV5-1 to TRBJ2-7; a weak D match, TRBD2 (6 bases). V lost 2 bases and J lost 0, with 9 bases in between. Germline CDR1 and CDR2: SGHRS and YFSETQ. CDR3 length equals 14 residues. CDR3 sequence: CASSLWGGSYEQYF. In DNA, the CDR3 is TGCGCCAGCAGCTTATGGGGAGGCTCCTACGAGCAGTACTTC.

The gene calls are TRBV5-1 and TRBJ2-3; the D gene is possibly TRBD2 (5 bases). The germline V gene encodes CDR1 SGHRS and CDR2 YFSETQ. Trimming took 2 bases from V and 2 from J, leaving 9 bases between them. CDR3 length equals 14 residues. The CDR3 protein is CASSFAGITDTQYF. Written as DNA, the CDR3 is TGCGCCAGCAGCTTTGCGGGCATCACAGATACGCAGTATTTT.

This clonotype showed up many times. In DNA form, the CDR3 reads TGCGCCAGCAGCCAAGATAGTGACTATGGCTACACCTTC. Translating it yields CASSQDSDYGYTF. The V call is TRBV4-1, the J call TRBJ1-2; no clear D gene. The CDR3 totals 13 residues. Trimming stripped 0 bases from V and 3 bases from J, with 5 bases between. Per the germline V gene, CDR1 is MGHRA and CDR2 is YSYEKL.

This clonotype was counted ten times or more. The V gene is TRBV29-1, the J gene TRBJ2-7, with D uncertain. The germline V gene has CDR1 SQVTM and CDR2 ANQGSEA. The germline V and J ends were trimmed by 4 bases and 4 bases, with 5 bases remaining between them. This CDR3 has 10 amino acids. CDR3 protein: CSVGEYEQYF. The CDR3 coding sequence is TGCAGCGTTGGGGAATACGAGCAGTACTTC.

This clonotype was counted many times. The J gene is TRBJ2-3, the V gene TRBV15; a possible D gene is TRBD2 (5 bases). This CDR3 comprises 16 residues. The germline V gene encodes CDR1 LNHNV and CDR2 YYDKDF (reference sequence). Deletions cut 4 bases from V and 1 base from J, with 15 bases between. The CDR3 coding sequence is TGTGCCACCAGCACCGGAGGAACGGCAGGCACAGATACGCAGTATTTT. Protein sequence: CATSTGGTAGTDTQYF.